This T cell receptor (beta chain) came from a study of blood T cell repertoires in COVID-19. Turning to the study itself: The United States, Italy and Spain were the sources of the acute and convalescent COVID-19 samples. The cDNA or gDNA used as material had been derived from T cells, B-cell-depleted T cells, or PBMCs.

The germline gives CDR1 ENHRY, CDR2 SYGVKD. The V end was cut by 3 bases, the J end by 0 bases, with 12 bases between. The CDR3 consists of 16 residues. As processed by the authors: Quantification of nucleated cells was approximated via reference gene primer amplification. The data were produced by immunoSEQ multiplex PCR, yet TCRdb's version contains in-frame clones alone and is incomplete. V and J calls and clone size are given by that table; D and trimming were obtained from the DNA. In the table there are 120,000 or so clones, around four fifths of which are singletons. Sample: peripheral blood. The rearrangement links TRBV10-3 to TRBJ2-1; D unclear. The TCR was taken from a man aged 55-75 years with active or convalescent COVID-19. CDR3 DNA sequence: TGTGCCATCAGTGACCTAGAAGCAAGCTCCTACAATGAGCAGTTCTTC. Translated: CAISDLEASSYNEQFF.